Presented here are 23 T cell receptor beta chains from one specimen sequenced in a study of breast tumors, draining lymph nodes, adjacent tissues. MiXCR, applied by TCRdb to the multiplex PCR reads, yields one record per CDR3 protein. The sample consists of tens of thousands of distinct CDR3 sequences, roughly 28% of them appearing once. The lymph nodes were axillary draining lymph nodes from breast cancer patients. The specimen was axillary lymph node tissue. These receptors were taken from a female donor with breast cancer. Some clones in this sample may be carry-over from other donors' samples.

The gene calls are TRBV6-2 or TRBV6-3 and TRBJ2-5; D possibly matches TRBD1 or TRBD2 (6 bases each). Germline lookup yields CDR1 MNHEY and CDR2 SVGEGT. The CDR3 spans 14 residues. Trimming removed 7 bases at V and 4 bases at J, with 16 bases between. CDR3 residues: CASTRRGFGETQYF. The DNA for the CDR3 is TGTGCCAGCACCAGGAGGGGGTTTGGAGAGACCCAGTACTTC.

This clonotype was counted ten times or more. The chain has TRBV30 and TRBJ1-6; D gene uncertain. This CDR3 has 16 amino acids. The V and J ends lost 0 bases and 3 bases respectively, with 12 bases between them. Germline lookup yields CDR1 GTSNPN and CDR2 SVGIG (reference sequence). The CDR3 here is CAWSVSGFFYNSPLHF. CDR3 bases: TGTGCCTGGAGTGTAAGCGGGTTTTTCTATAATTCACCCCTCCACTTT.

This clonotype was seen repeatedly, ten times or more. The chain uses TRBV9 and TRBJ2-7; 9 nucleotides agree with TRBD2. Germline V gene sequence: CDR1 SGDLS, CDR2 YYNGEE. This CDR3 spans 14 amino acids. Trimming cost V 3 bases and J 4 bases; bases outside gene matches: 5. This chain's CDR3 is CASSAGTSIYEQYF. DNA for the CDR3: TGTGCCAGCAGCGCCGGGACTAGCATTTACGAGCAGTACTTC. Supplemented by reference TRBV9 and TRBJ2-7, the full variable domain reads DSGVTQTPKHLITATGQRVTLRCSPRSGDLSVYWYQQSLDQGLQFLIQYYNGEERAKGNILERFSAQQFPDLHSELNLSSLELGDSALYFCASSAGTSIYEQYFGPGTRLTVT.

In the case of this clonotype: The junction departs from the called germline gene at one end, perhaps through a read error. The chain links TRBV19 to TRBJ1-3; no clear D. This CDR3 has 15 residues. Germline CDR1 is LNHDA and CDR2 is SQIVND (reference sequence). The CDR3 DNA sequence: TGTGCCAGTAGTATGTGGGCCAGCTCTGGAAACACCATATACTTT. Encoded protein: CASSMWASSGNTIYF.

This chain links TRBV7-3 with TRBJ2-5, with a tentative D call TRBD1 (6 bases). Trimming pared 8 bases from V and 7 bases from J, leaving 17 bases between. The length of the CDR3 is 13 residues. Germline V CDR1 and CDR2: SGHTA, FQGTGA. The chain's CDR3 is CASRREQGGTQYF. In nucleotides, the CDR3 is TGTGCCAGCCGCCGAGAACAGGGTGGGACCCAGTACTTC.

The V call is TRBV14, the J call TRBJ1-2; D possibly corresponds to TRBD1 (5 bases). Germline values: CDR1 SGHDN, CDR2 FVKESK. There are 19 residues in the CDR3. The germline V and J ends were trimmed by 0 bases and 12 bases, with 32 bases remaining between them. This chain's CDR3 is CASSQDPRARDSGPYGHTF. CDR3 nucleotide sequence: TGTGCCAGCAGCCAAGATCCAAGGGCTCGGGACTCAGGACCCTACGGCCACACCTTC.

This clonotype was picked up many times. CDR3 region: CASGLRDRVQETQYF. CDR3 DNA sequence: TGTGCCAGCGGCCTACGTGACAGGGTTCAAGAGACCCAGTACTTC. This chain connects TRBV9 to TRBJ2-5; TRBD1 agrees at 7 bases. V lost 7 bases, J lost 2 bases, and 11 bases stayed unmatched. The CDR3 has 15 amino acids. The germline V gene encodes CDR1 SGDLS and CDR2 YYNGEE.

This chain connects TRBV6-4 to TRBJ2-3; possibly TRBD2 for D (6 bases). The CDR3 runs to 15 residues. CDR1 and CDR2 from the germline V gene are MRHNA and SNTAGT. V gave up 6 bases and J gave up 11 bases, with 24 bases separating them. The CDR3 sequence is CASSAYSGPYNEQYF. CDR3 bases: TGTGCCAGCAGCGCTTACAGCGGGCCCTACAATGAGCAGTATTTT.

This clonotype was counted many times. This chain joins TRBV12-3 or TRBV12-4 and TRBJ1-5; no clear D. The CDR3 length is 13 residues. V was shortened by 1 base and J by 6 bases, with 7 bases between the two germline ends. CDR3 nucleotides: TGTGCCAGCAGTTTAGAGGGTATTCAGCCCCAGCATTTT. Protein sequence: CASSLEGIQPQHF.

This clonotype came up many times. V and J are TRBV20-1 and TRBJ2-7; the D call may be TRBD1 or TRBD2 (5 bases each). CDR3 size: 11 residues. Germline V CDR1 and CDR2: DFQATT, SNEGSKA (reference sequence). The CDR3 DNA follows: TGCACAGTAGGGACGAAACTTGAGCAGTACTTC. This sequence encodes CTVGTKLEQYF.

This chain uses TRBV7-2 with TRBJ1-4; TRBD1 matches at 7 bases. CDR3 length: 15 residues. Looked up from germline, CDR1 is SGHTA and CDR2 is FQGNSA. V shed 5 bases, J shed 5 bases, and the junction held 8 bases outside the gene matches. The CDR3 DNA follows: TGTGCCAGCAGCCTGACAGGGTCGGACAATGAAAAACTGTTTTTT. Protein: CASSLTGSDNEKLFF.

The rearrangement joins TRBV20-1 to TRBJ2-5; D possibly corresponds to TRBD1 (5 bases). V was shortened by 5 bases and J by 2 bases, with 12 bases between the two germline ends. CDR1 is DFQATT, CDR2 SNEGSKA, per germline (reference sequence). CDR3 length equals 13 residues. In DNA form, the CDR3 reads TGCAGTGCTCGTACATCAGGGCAAGAGACCCAGTACTTC. Its protein is CSARTSGQETQYF.

About this clonotype itself: A junction end diverges from the germline sequence, so it may reflect a read error. The V and J genes are TRBV11-2 and TRBJ2-7; perhaps TRBD1 as D (6 bases). Germline CDR1 reads SGHAT; CDR2 reads FQNNGV. This CDR3 has 15 residues. The CDR3: CASSSHPRGGYEQYF. The CDR3 DNA sequence: TGCGCCAGCAGCAGCCACCCCAGGGGCGGCTACGAGCAGTACTTC.

Details on this clonotype: The junction differs from germline at one of its ends, possibly a read error. This chain joins TRBV25-1 and TRBJ2-7; D gene uncertain. The CDR3 has 13 amino acids. The germline CDR1 and CDR2 sequences are MGHDK and SYGVNS. The DNA of the CDR3 is TGTGCCAGCCAGGCCTTGTTCTCCTACGTGCAGTACTTC. The encoded protein is CASQALFSYVQYF.

The CDR3 protein is CASREGQVTDGYTF. The CDR3 DNA reads as TGTGCCAGCAGGGAGGGACAGGTCACGGATGGCTACACCTTC. The chain couples TRBV28 to TRBJ1-2; 8 positions agree with TRBD1. Germline V gives CDR1 MDHEN, CDR2 SYDVKM. CDR3 length equals 14 residues. Trimming cost V 6 bases and J 6 bases; bases outside gene matches: 9.

The chain recombines TRBV7-9 with TRBJ1-4, with TRBD1 matching over 8 bases. With V trimmed by 2 bases and J by 8 bases, 7 bases remained unmatched. Germline V gene sequence: CDR1 SEHNR, CDR2 FQNEAQ (reference sequence). This CDR3 spans 15 amino acids. CDR3 protein: CASSLRAGGGEKLFF. The DNA of the CDR3 is TGTGCCAGCAGCTTACGGGCAGGGGGCGGAGAAAAACTGTTTTTT.

Comment on this clonotype: An end of the junction differs from the germline gene, which may be a read error. This chain joins TRBV20-1 and TRBJ2-2; 12 bases fit TRBD2. Per the germline V gene, CDR1 is DFQATT and CDR2 is SNEGSKA (reference sequence). The CDR3 is 14 amino acids. The DNA for the CDR3 is TGCAGTGCTAGAGAGGCTAGCGGGGGGGGGGAGCTGCTTTTC. Translated, it gives CSAREASGGGELLF.

Regarding this clonotype: A much larger clone sits a single nucleotide away, making a read error possible. The gene calls are TRBV3-1 and TRBJ2-3; 12 nucleotides line up with TRBD2. This CDR3 contains 15 residues. In germline, CDR1 is LGHDT, CDR2 YNNKEL (reference sequence). CDR3 DNA sequence: TGTGCCCGCAGCCAAGCTAGCGGGAGGGCAGATACGCAGTATTTT. This codes for CARSQASGRADTQYF.

The chain employs TRBV18 and TRBJ1-1, with 9 bases matching TRBD1. V lost 6 bases to trimming and J lost 4 bases; unmatched junction nucleotides: 3. This CDR3 contains 13 residues. The germline V gene encodes CDR1 KGHSH and CDR2 LQKENI. CDR3 amino acids: CASSGGQGTEAFF. The CDR3, as DNA: TGTGCCAGCTCGGGGGGACAGGGCACTGAAGCTTTCTTT.

For this clonotype: No conserved phenylalanine or tryptophan ends this CDR3, so it is likely a read error. The DNA is omitted, as the CDR3 cannot be located on it reliably, and the CDR3 follows TCRdb's listing. The chain has TRBV20-1 and TRBJ2-2. Per the germline V gene, CDR1 is DFQATT and CDR2 is SNEGSKA (reference sequence). The CDR3 region is 13 residues in length, termini included. CDR3 sequence reads: CSARRPLTGELVS.

The chain recombines TRBV5-6 with TRBJ2-3, with 8 nucleotides matching TRBD2. CDR1 is SGHDT, CDR2 YYEEEE, per germline. Germline trimming cut 4 bases from V and 5 bases from J; bases unmatched to any gene: 9. The length of the CDR3 is 15 residues. The DNA for the CDR3 is TGTGCCAGCAGCCCTCACCCAGCGGGAGAAGATACGCAGTATTTT. Translating it yields CASSPHPAGEDTQYF.

Ten or more counts support this clonotype. The rearrangement uses TRBV6-2 or TRBV6-3 and TRBJ1-3; weak D call: TRBD1 (5 bases). The CDR3 is 15 residues long. Trimming removed 7 bases at V and 2 bases at J, with 15 bases between. Germline V gene data show CDR1 as MNHEY and CDR2 as SVGEGT. The CDR3 coding sequence is TGTGCCAGCAAGAAGACAGCTCAAACTGGAAACACCATATATTTT. Translating it yields CASKKTAQTGNTIYF.

This chain joins TRBV5-5 and TRBJ1-1, with a weak D call TRBD1 (6 bases). Trimming pared 4 bases from V and 7 bases from J, leaving 17 bases between. The germline V gene encodes CDR1 SGHKS and CDR2 YYEKEE (reference sequence). This CDR3 has 14 residues. As DNA, the CDR3 is TGTGCCAGCAGCCAGGGCCTCAGGGGTTTTGAAGCTTTCTTT. Translation gives CASSQGLRGFEAFF.